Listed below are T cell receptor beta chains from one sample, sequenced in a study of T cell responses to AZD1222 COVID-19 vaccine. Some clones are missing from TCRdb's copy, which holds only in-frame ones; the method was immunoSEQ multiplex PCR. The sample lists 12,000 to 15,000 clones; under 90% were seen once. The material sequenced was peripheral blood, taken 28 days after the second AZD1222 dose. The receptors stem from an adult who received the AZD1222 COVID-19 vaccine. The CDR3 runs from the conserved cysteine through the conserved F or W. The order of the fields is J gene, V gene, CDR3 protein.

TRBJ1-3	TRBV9	CASSVDPGVGNTIYF
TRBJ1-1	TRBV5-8	CASSTDRAKPRIF
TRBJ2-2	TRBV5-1	CASSLAGVADTGELFF
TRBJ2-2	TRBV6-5	CAHMQGTGVTGELFF
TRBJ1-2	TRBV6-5	CASSRERADYGYTF
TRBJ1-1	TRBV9	CASSVEPGGTEAFF
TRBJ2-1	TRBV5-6	CASSLIAGAGTGKLNEQFF
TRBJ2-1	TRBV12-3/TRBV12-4	CASRGTEQFF
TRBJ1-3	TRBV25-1	CASTRRSGNTIYF
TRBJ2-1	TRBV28	CASSLWVLAGGPGEQFF
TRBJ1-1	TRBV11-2	CASSPLGGGNTEAFF
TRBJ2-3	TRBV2	CASRRTGTDTQYF
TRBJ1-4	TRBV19	CASSISLTGRPTRLF
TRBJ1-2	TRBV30	CAWRSHGYTF
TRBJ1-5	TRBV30	CAWSGGGAGNQPQHF
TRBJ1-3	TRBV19	CASSAGQFSGNTIYF
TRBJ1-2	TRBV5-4	CASSMDLYNYGYTF
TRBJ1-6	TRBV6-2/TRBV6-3	CASRYPGGNTPLHF
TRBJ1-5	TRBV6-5	CASSYTGDGNQPQHF
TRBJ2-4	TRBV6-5	CASTGVGKNIQYF
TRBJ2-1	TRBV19	CASSISGANANEQFF
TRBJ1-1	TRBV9	CASSVDQGVEAFF
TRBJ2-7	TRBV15	CATSRGTSGRGYEQYF
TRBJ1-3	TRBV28	CASSAPSPPAGNTIYF
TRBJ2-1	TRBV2	CASSRTSGSYNEQFF
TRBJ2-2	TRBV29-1	CSIRTGVTGELFF
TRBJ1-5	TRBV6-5	CASSPDWGNQPQHF
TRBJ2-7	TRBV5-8	CASSLRSVSYEQYF
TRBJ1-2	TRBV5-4	CASSPGGQGFSAYGYTF
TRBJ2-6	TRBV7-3	CASSSAGTVSGANVLTF
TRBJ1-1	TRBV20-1	CSASGRNTEAFF
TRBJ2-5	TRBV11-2	CASSLDASGRSPQYF
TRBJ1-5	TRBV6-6	CASSSNDQPQHF
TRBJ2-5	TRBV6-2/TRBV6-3	CASSYGAGISQETQYF
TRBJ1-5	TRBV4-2	CASSQVSRGESNQPQHF
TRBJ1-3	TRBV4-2	CASSQDRGNTIYF
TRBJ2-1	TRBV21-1	CASSKITQLAGGKNNEQFF
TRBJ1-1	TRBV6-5	CASSYRQGGTEAFF
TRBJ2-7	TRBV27	CASSILQGEVREQYF
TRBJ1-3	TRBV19	CASSMYFRATSGNTIYF
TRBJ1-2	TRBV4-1	CASSQVSADYTF
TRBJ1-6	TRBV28	CASSLFRAKGYNSPLHF
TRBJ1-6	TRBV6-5	CASNTLVDNSPLHF
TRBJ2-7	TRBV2	CASSPRGNYEQYF
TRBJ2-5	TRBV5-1	CASSTVGGQETQYF